This T cell receptor (beta chain) was recovered during a study of blood T cell repertoires in COVID-19. Study details: COVID-19 samples, acute and convalescent, were from the United States, Italy and Spain. T cells, B-cell-depleted T cells, or PBMCs provided the cDNA or gDNA that served as material.

V trimming: 2 bases; J trimming: 10 bases; junction bases outside the gene matches: 7. This CDR3 is built from 14 residues. CDR1 is SGHDN and CDR2 is FVKESK in the germline V gene. As handled by the study authors: Reference gene primer amplification gave nucleated cell count estimates. Sequencing was performed with immunoSEQ multiplex PCR; in TCRdb, only in-frame clones are kept and a portion is missing. For V, J and clone size, that table is used; D and trimming come from the DNA. In the table there are roughly 70,000 clones, 80% to 95% of which are singletons. The gene calls are TRBV14 and TRBJ2-3, with 9 bases aligning to TRBD1. The TCR sequence derives from a human donor in a cohort sampled during active COVID-19. Sequencing was done on a sample of peripheral blood. CDR3 DNA sequence: TGTGCCAGCAGCCAAAGCGGGACAGGGAATGCGCAGTATTTT. Its protein product is CASSQSGTGNAQYF.